One sample yielded the 16 T cell receptor beta chains listed below, sequenced in a study of control samples from healthy donors and cancer patients (dated by TCRdb to the early 2020s). The receptor library was made with the immunoSEQ multiplex PCR assay. In its TCRdb copy, this immuneACCESS table keeps in-frame sequences only and misses some clones. Where compared with another copy, unresolved V genes explain less than half of these, and the others have no known cause. This sample is represented by 120,000 to 150,000 clones; 90% to 95% of them were singletons. The ten top clones hold 13% of the sample. The sequenced material came from blood. These receptors were taken from a man aged 40-55 years in good health.

This clone was recorded only once. The chain employs TRBV27 and TRBJ2-7; D remains ambiguous. The length of the CDR3 is 14 residues. CDR1 and CDR2 (germline): MNHEY, SMNVEV (reference sequence). Trimming shortened V by 4 bases and J by 2 bases, and 12 bases separated the two germline ends. The CDR3 spells CASSWRWGTYEQYF. CDR3 DNA: TGTGCCAGCAGTTGGCGGTGGGGAACCTACGAGCAGTACTTC.

The chain links TRBV6-2 or TRBV6-3 to TRBJ1-1; no reliable D call. Germline V gene data show CDR1 as MNHEY and CDR2 as SVGEGT. The CDR3 extends over 14 amino acids. Between the trimmed V and J ends, which lost 0 bases and 1 base, there was a span of 6 bases. In nucleotides, the CDR3 is TGTGCCAGCAGTTACTCGCTCGGGAACACTGAAGCTTTCTTT. Its translation is CASSYSLGNTEAFF.

The V call is TRBV18, the J call TRBJ2-7; 10 positions match TRBD2. The CDR3 is 16 amino acids. Germline CDR1 and CDR2: KGHSH and LQKENI. V gave up 3 bases and J gave up 7 bases; unmatched junction bases: 12. For the CDR3, the DNA is TGTGCCAGCTCACCCTTCCTAGCGGGAGAAACGTATGAGCAGTACTTC. Amino acids: CASSPFLAGETYEQYF. Filled out from reference TRBV18 and TRBJ2-7, the complete variable domain reads NAGVMQNPRHLVRRRGQEARLRCSPMKGHSHVYWYRQLPEEGLKFMVYLQKENIIDESGMPKERFSAEFPKEGPSILRIQQVVRGDSAAYFCASSPFLAGETYEQYFGPGTRLTVT.

J is TRBJ2-2 and V is TRBV5-1; perhaps TRBD2 as D (5 bases). CDR1 SGHRS and CDR2 YFSETQ come from the germline V gene. The CDR3 length is 13 residues. V was clipped by 7 bases and J by 7 bases, with 14 bases between them. CDR3 region: CASPVGDIGELFF. The DNA of the CDR3 is TGCGCCAGCCCCGTCGGGGATATCGGGGAGCTGTTTTTT.

This chain links TRBV18 with TRBJ2-7; 9 bases agree with TRBD1. The CDR3 is 14 residues long. Trimming took 2 bases from V and 1 from J; bases not matched to a gene: 0. Looked up from germline, CDR1 is KGHSH and CDR2 is LQKENI. This CDR3 is CASSPGTGSYEQYF. DNA of the CDR3: TGTGCCAGCTCACCAGGGACAGGGTCCTACGAGCAGTACTTC. Combining the CDR3 with reference TRBV18 and TRBJ2-7 gives the whole variable domain NAGVMQNPRHLVRRRGQEARLRCSPMKGHSHVYWYRQLPEEGLKFMVYLQKENIIDESGMPKERFSAEFPKEGPSILRIQQVVRGDSAAYFCASSPGTGSYEQYFGPGTRLTVT.

The chain recombines TRBV29-1 with TRBJ1-5, with a possible D match to TRBD1 (6 bases). The CDR3 has 15 residues. Trimming stripped 6 bases from V and 1 base from J, with 16 bases between. The germline V gene has CDR1 SQVTM and CDR2 ANQGSEA. The CDR3 sequence: CSVREGGLSNQPQHF. As DNA, the CDR3 is TGCAGCGTGAGGGAGGGGGGGCTGAGCAATCAGCCCCAGCATTTT.

The V and J genes are TRBV16 and TRBJ1-2; 7 nucleotides line up with TRBD1. CDR3 length: 13 residues. J was trimmed by 3 bases and V by 8 bases; bases with no gene match: 6. Germline V gene data show CDR1 as KGHSY and CDR2 as FQNENV. CDR3 DNA sequence: TGTGCCAGCCTTCCAGGGGGGGACTATGGCTACACCTTC. Its translation: CASLPGGDYGYTF.

The chain links TRBV27 to TRBJ2-2; 13 bases are a match to TRBD2. This CDR3 contains 14 residues. The V and J ends lost 6 bases and 5 bases, in that order; junction bases with no gene match: 0. The germline V gene encodes CDR1 MNHEY and CDR2 SMNVEV (reference sequence). CDR3 DNA sequence: TGTGCCAGCAGACTAGCGGGAGGGACCGGGGAGCTGTTTTTT. Translating it yields CASRLAGGTGELFF.

The chain couples TRBV6-6 to TRBJ2-3; 8 positions agree with TRBD2. Germline lookup yields CDR1 MNHNY and CDR2 SVGAGI (reference sequence). The CDR3 sequence is 15 residues long. With V trimmed by 4 bases and J by 0 bases, 3 bases remained unmatched. The CDR3 region is CASSLAGLSTDTQYF. The CDR3 coding sequence is TGTGCCAGCAGTTTAGCGGGGCTTAGCACAGATACGCAGTATTTT.

The chain uses TRBV6-5 and TRBJ2-7; D is uncertain. Germline V CDR1 and CDR2: MNHEY, SVGAGI. Trimming removed 7 bases from V and 2 bases from J, with 18 bases in between. This CDR3 spans 15 amino acids. The CDR3 region is CASTTTQTGPYEQYF. Here the CDR3 DNA reads TGTGCCAGCACCACTACTCAGACGGGTCCCTACGAGCAGTACTTC.

The chain employs TRBV7-9 and TRBJ2-6, with D perhaps matching TRBD2 (5 bases). The ends were cut back, 8 bases at V and 0 bases at J, with 8 bases in the middle. The CDR3 loop spans 14 amino acids. The germline gives CDR1 SEHNR, CDR2 FQNEAQ (reference sequence). This chain's CDR3 is CASGLASGANVLTF. The CDR3, as DNA: TGTGCCAGCGGACTGGCCTCTGGGGCCAACGTCCTGACTTTC.

The chain links TRBV5-6 to TRBJ1-2; possible D gene TRBD1, 5 bases. V was clipped by 4 bases and J by 3 bases, with 13 bases between them. The CDR3 is 14 amino acids. Looked up from germline, CDR1 is SGHDT and CDR2 is YYEEEE. CDR3 in amino acids: CASSTGTLDYGYTF. CDR3 coding DNA: TGTGCCAGCAGCACCGGGACGCTCGACTATGGCTACACCTTC.

As regards this clone: Other DNA variants within this sample encode the same CDR3. The chain couples TRBV5-1 to TRBJ1-2, with no clear D. V was cut by 0 bases and J by 3 bases, with 6 bases left in between. The CDR3 sequence is 13 residues long. Germline loops: CDR1 SGHRS, CDR2 YFSETQ. CDR3 in amino acids: CASSLGQHYGYTF. The CDR3 bases are TGCGCCAGCAGCTTGGGGCAGCACTATGGCTACACCTTC. The whole variable domain, filled in from reference TRBV5-1 and TRBJ1-2, reads KAGVTQTPRYLIKTRGQQVTLSCSPISGHRSVSWYQQTPGQGLQFLFEYFSETQRNKGNFPGRFSGRQFSNSRSEMNVSTLELGDSALYLCASSLGQHYGYTFGSGTRLTVV.

The chain recombines TRBV6-2 or TRBV6-3 with TRBJ2-1, with D tentatively TRBD1 (5 bases). CDR1 and CDR2 (germline): MNHEY, SVGEGT. This CDR3 is 12 amino acids long. Deletions cut 2 bases from V and 7 bases from J, with 6 bases between. The CDR3, as DNA: TGTGCCAGCAGTTACGGGGCTAATGAGCAGTTCTTC. Protein product: CASSYGANEQFF.

The chain employs TRBV3-1 (or the pseudogene TRBV3-2) and TRBJ2-3; D not certain. Germline CDR1 reads LGHDT; CDR2 reads YNNKEL (reference sequence). CDR3 length equals 16 residues. V was clipped by 2 bases and J by 2 bases, with 14 bases between them. For the CDR3, the DNA is TGTGCCAGCAGCCAAAGAGGCAGAGTTTTCACAGATACGCAGTATTTT. It specifies CASSQRGRVFTDTQYF.

The chain links TRBV5-6 to TRBJ2-1; 10 nucleotides agree with TRBD2. The J segment lost 6 bases and the V segment lost 3 bases, leaving 9 bases of the junction unmatched. The CDR3 runs to 16 residues. CDR1 and CDR2 from the germline V gene are SGHDT and YYEEEE. The CDR3 DNA sequence: TGTGCCAGCAGCTCCTTAGCGGGGGGACAAGTCAATGAGCAGTTCTTC. The encoded protein is CASSSLAGGQVNEQFF.